The clone carrying this T cell receptor (beta chain) was counted ten times or more. Antigen: not known. The TCR library protocol was used to attach unique molecular identifiers. These identifiers were attached to individual cDNA molecules. TCRdb passed the 5' RACE reads through MiXCR, listing each CDR3 protein once. The table has around 40,000 distinct CDR3 sequences, 6.3% seen once. This entry belongs to a study of early T cells in non-severe SARS-CoV-2 infection. Whole-study context: Unsorted whole blood bulk RNA was sequenced, with unpaired chains.

Study results and caveats: A preference for anti-spike CD8 responses marked VDJdb matching, which missed private and CD4 specificities.

V was shortened by 8 bases and J by 7 bases, with 21 bases between the two germline ends. The CDR3 consists of 15 residues. CDR1 is MNHEY, CDR2 SMNVEV, per germline (reference sequence). The TCR was taken from an adult who was a healthcare worker with PCR-confirmed SARS-CoV-2 infection or an uninfected control (not recorded which). Sequencing was carried out using whole blood. J is TRBJ2-1 and V is TRBV27, with D perhaps TRBD1 (6 bases). The CDR3 nucleotides read TGTGCCAGCGGGGATTATGGACAGTATGAGAATGAGCAGTTCTTC. This translates into CASGDYGQYENEQFF.